A single sample is the source of the 32 T cell receptor beta chains below, sequenced in a study of blood T cell repertoires in COVID-19. The repertoire was sequenced with immunoSEQ multiplex PCR; TCRdb's copy has only in-frame clones and lacks some. Of around 110,000 clones in the sample, just over 85% were seen once. Sequencing was carried out using peripheral blood. The receptors originated from a man in his forties with acute or convalescent COVID-19.

This clone occurred a few times. V and J are TRBV7-8 and TRBJ2-5; TRBD1 matches 9 bases. V dropped 5 bases and J dropped 2; count of bases not matched to a gene: 3. This CDR3 spans 14 amino acids. Germline V gene sequence: CDR1 SGHVS, CDR2 FQNEAQ. In DNA, the CDR3 is TGTGCCAGCAGCCGGGACAGGGTACAAGAGACCCAGTACTTC. It is translated as CASSRDRVQETQYF.

The chain recombines TRBV6-5 with TRBJ1-5; possible D gene TRBD1, 6 bases. This CDR3 region has 14 residues. CDR1 and CDR2 (germline): MNHEY, SVGAGI. V was cut by 4 bases and J by 0 bases, with 7 bases left in between. The DNA for the CDR3 is TGTGCCAGCAGTTCAGGGGATAGCAATCAGCCCCAGCATTTT. This codes for CASSSGDSNQPQHF.

V and J are TRBV2 and TRBJ1-2, with D possibly being TRBD1 (6 bases). Between the trimmed V and J ends, which lost 6 bases and 0 bases, there was a span of 11 bases. The CDR3 runs to 14 residues. Germline loops: CDR1 SNHLY, CDR2 FYNNEI. Here the CDR3 DNA reads TGTGCCAGCAGCGGGACAATAGCTAACTATGGCTACACCTTC. Translating gives CASSGTIANYGYTF.

The V and J genes are TRBV30 and TRBJ1-2; weak D call: TRBD1 (5 bases). Looked up from germline, CDR1 is GTSNPN and CDR2 is SVGIG (reference sequence). Trimming took 2 bases from V and 8 from J, leaving 12 bases between them. The CDR3 consists of 12 residues. The CDR3 nucleotides read TGTGCCTGGAGTTTCTGGGCAGGGGGCTACACCTTC. It translates to CAWSFWAGGYTF. The whole variable domain, filled in from reference TRBV30 and TRBJ1-2, reads SQTIHQWPATLVQPVGSPLSLECTVEGTSNPNLYWYRQAAGRGLQLLFYSVGIGQISSEVPQNLSASRPQDRQFILSSKKLLLSDSGFYLCAWSFWAGGYTFGSGTRLTVV.

The DNA for the CDR3 is TGTGCCAGCAGCGTACTAGCGGGGACGTACAATGAGCAGTTCTTC. This codes for CASSVLAGTYNEQFF. The chain joins TRBV9 to TRBJ2-1; 9 nucleotides line up with TRBD2. V shed 1 base, J shed 4 bases, and the junction held 3 bases outside the gene matches. There are 15 residues in the CDR3. Germline CDR1 reads SGDLS; CDR2 reads YYNGEE.

The chain uses TRBV4-1 and TRBJ2-1, with D perhaps TRBD2 (8 bases). The CDR3 covers 15 residues. From germline, CDR1 is MGHRA and CDR2 YSYEKL. V lost 3 bases to trimming and J lost 8 bases, with 17 bases between them. The CDR3 nucleotides read TGCGCCAGCAGCCAGAGACAGGGACTAGATTATGAGCAGTTCTTC. Protein sequence: CASSQRQGLDYEQFF.

The genes are TRBV19 and TRBJ2-7; possible D gene TRBD1, 6 bases. Germline V gene lookup returns CDR1 LNHDA and CDR2 SQIVND (reference sequence). This CDR3 region has 13 residues. The V and J ends lost 9 bases and 3 bases respectively, with 15 bases between them. CDR3 coding DNA: TGTGCCAGCTACCGGGACAAAGTCTACGAGCAGTACTTC. Translated, it gives CASYRDKVYEQYF.

The chain is built from TRBV19 and TRBJ1-5, with D hard to call. Trimming pared 1 base from V and 7 bases from J, leaving 11 bases between. This CDR3 has 14 amino acids. The V gene's germline CDR1 is LNHDA and CDR2 SQIVND (reference sequence). CDR3 DNA sequence: TGTGCCAGTAGTATAGTGGAGGGTTCGCAGCCCCAGCATTTT. This sequence encodes CASSIVEGSQPQHF.

V gene TRBV7-9 combines with J gene TRBJ1-1; possible D gene TRBD1, 6 bases. V was shortened by 4 bases and J by 1 base, with 13 bases between the two germline ends. CDR3 length equals 15 residues. Germline CDR1 SEHNR, CDR2 FQNEAQ (reference sequence). The CDR3 is CASSWKTGTNTEAFF. In nucleotides, the CDR3 is TGTGCCAGCAGCTGGAAAACAGGGACGAACACTGAAGCTTTCTTT.

The chain is built from TRBV27 and TRBJ2-7, with TRBD1 as a possible D gene (5 bases). V lost 9 bases, J lost 7 bases, and 19 bases lay in between. The CDR3 contains 13 residues. Germline CDR1 reads MNHEY; CDR2 reads SMNVEV (reference sequence). CDR3 amino acids: CASTNLQGDEQYF. The CDR3 DNA reads as TGTGCCAGTACAAACCTCCAGGGTGATGAGCAGTACTTC.

V usage is TRBV7-9 and J usage is TRBJ2-7; a weak D match, TRBD1 (6 bases). This CDR3 spans 14 amino acids. The V end lost 5 bases, the J end lost 2 bases, and 13 bases lay between the germline ends. Germline V CDR1 and CDR2: SEHNR, FQNEAQ (reference sequence). The DNA for the CDR3 is TGTGCCAGCAGCCCCTTAAACAGGGCCTACGAGCAGTACTTC. This gives the protein CASSPLNRAYEQYF.

The DNA for the CDR3 is TGCGCCACCTCGGGACTTACCACAGATACGCAGTATTTT. It codes for CATSGLTTDTQYF. The V call is TRBV5-1, the J call TRBJ2-3; possibly TRBD2 for D (6 bases). Germline CDR1 is SGHRS and CDR2 is YFSETQ. V dropped 9 bases and J dropped 2 bases, with 13 bases sitting between them. This CDR3 is 13 amino acids long.

This clone occurred once. J is TRBJ1-1 and V is TRBV5-5, with D maybe TRBD1 (5 bases). The V gene lost 4 bases and the J gene lost 2 bases, with 9 bases spanning the gap. The CDR3 is made up of 13 amino acids. Germline loops: CDR1 SGHKS, CDR2 YYEKEE (reference sequence). The CDR3 nucleotides read TGTGCCAGCAGCCGACAGTACAACACTGAAGCTTTCTTT. It yields the protein CASSRQYNTEAFF.

The chain combines TRBV30 with TRBJ2-5, with D possibly being TRBD1 (5 bases). Trimming cost V 2 bases and J 7 bases, with 17 bases left between them. This CDR3 is 14 amino acids long. CDR1 and CDR2 (germline): GTSNPN, SVGIG (reference sequence). As DNA, the CDR3 is TGTGCCTGGAGTCGAGCAGGGCCAACGGGGACCCAGTACTTC. It codes for CAWSRAGPTGTQYF.

The sample holds many counts of this clone. This chain links TRBV30 with TRBJ1-2; no reliable D call. The CDR3 is 11 amino acids. The germline V gene has CDR1 GTSNPN and CDR2 SVGIG (reference sequence). The V and J ends lost 4 bases and 7 bases respectively, with 10 bases between them. This CDR3 is CAWTAFSGYTF. For the CDR3, the DNA is TGTGCCTGGACCGCGTTTAGTGGCTACACCTTC. Together with reference TRBV30 and TRBJ1-2, the CDR3 gives the full variable domain: SQTIHQWPATLVQPVGSPLSLECTVEGTSNPNLYWYRQAAGRGLQLLFYSVGIGQISSEVPQNLSASRPQDRQFILSSKKLLLSDSGFYLCAWTAFSGYTFGSGTRLTVV.

The genes are TRBV4-1 and TRBJ2-5; 10 bases match TRBD1. CDR3 length: 16 amino acids. CDR1 MGHRA and CDR2 YSYEKL come from the germline V gene. The ends lost 4 bases at V and 5 bases at J; junction bases unmatched: 10. For the CDR3, the DNA is TGCGCCAGCAGCCCAGCCCGGGACAGGGGTTGGGAGACCCAGTACTTC. Encoded protein: CASSPARDRGWETQYF.

The gene calls are TRBV18 and TRBJ2-6, with D tentatively TRBD1 (5 bases). CDR1 KGHSH and CDR2 LQKENI come from the germline V gene. The CDR3 sequence is 15 residues long. Trimming took 2 bases from V and 0 from J, leaving 5 bases between them. The CDR3 loop is CASSPDSSGANVLTF. The CDR3 nucleotides are TGTGCCAGCTCACCAGACAGCTCTGGGGCCAACGTCCTGACTTTC.

This clone was observed once. It is unclear where the CDR3 begins or ends on the DNA, so no DNA is shown, and the CDR3 is as TCRdb lists it. The chain combines TRBV6-7 with TRBJ1-1. TRBV6-7 is given ORF status, its function remaining uncertain. The CDR3 contains 16 residues when both ends are counted. The chain's CDR3 is CASSSSTTGSNTEAFF.

Only a few counts were recorded for this clone. CDR3 DNA: TGTGCCAGCAGCCCCAGTTTGGAGACCCAGTACTTC. This gives the protein CASSPSLETQYF. The gene calls are TRBV7-2 and TRBJ2-5; no clear D gene. There are 12 residues in the CDR3. Between the trimmed V and J ends, which lost 5 bases and 5 bases, there was a span of 9 bases. Germline CDR1 reads SGHTA; CDR2 reads FQGNSA. Full variable domain (remainder filled in from reference TRBV7-2 and TRBJ2-5): GAGVSQSPSNKVTEKGKDVELRCDPISGHTALYWYRQSLGQGLEFLIYFQGNSAPDKSGLPSDRFSAERTGGSVSTLTIQRTQQEDSAVYLCASSPSLETQYFGPGTRLLVL.

The chain joins TRBV11-3 to TRBJ2-3; maybe TRBD1 (5 bases). CDR1 and CDR2 from the germline V gene are SGHNT and YENEEA. V was shortened by 5 bases and J by 0 bases, with 9 bases between the two germline ends. The length of the CDR3 is 14 residues. In nucleotides, the CDR3 is TGTGCCAGCAGCCCGACAGCTAGCACAGATACGCAGTATTTT. This sequence encodes CASSPTASTDTQYF.

This chain connects TRBV20-1 to TRBJ2-1, with TRBD2 matching 8 bases. Germline V gives CDR1 DFQATT, CDR2 SNEGSKA (reference sequence). Trimming took 3 bases from V and 8 from J; bases not matched to a gene: 9. The CDR3 extends over 14 amino acids. The CDR3, as DNA: TGCAGTGCTAGTTTTGGAGCGGGAGTTGATGAGCAGTTCTTC. Its translation is CSASFGAGVDEQFF.

V and J are TRBV6-1 and TRBJ2-1; tentative D call: TRBD2 (5 bases). This CDR3 spans 13 amino acids. Germline V gives CDR1 MNHNS, CDR2 SASEGT. Trimming took 5 bases from V and 6 from J, leaving 11 bases between them. The CDR3 is CASSYSGVNEQFF. For the CDR3, the DNA is TGTGCCAGCAGTTATTCCGGGGTCAATGAGCAGTTCTTC.

There are a few counts of this clone. The J gene is TRBJ1-5, the V gene TRBV19; 8 bases align to TRBD1. The CDR3 length is 16 residues. V was pared by 1 base and J by 2 bases, with 4 bases of the junction left unmatched. Germline assignment: CDR1 LNHDA and CDR2 SQIVND (reference sequence). The CDR3 bases are TGTGCCAGTAGTATAGGCCGACAGGGGCGCAATCAGCCCCAGCATTTT. This translates into CASSIGRQGRNQPQHF.

The V call is TRBV18, the J call TRBJ1-2; no firm D call. V was cut by 3 bases and J by 5 bases, with 16 bases left in between. This CDR3 spans 15 amino acids. The germline V gene encodes CDR1 KGHSH and CDR2 LQKENI. The CDR3 nucleotides are TGTGCCAGCTCACCTACGCGGGGTAATGAGTATGGCTACACCTTC. Protein sequence: CASSPTRGNEYGYTF.

The CDR3: CASSAGGFNSPLHF. In DNA, the CDR3 is TGTGCCAGCAGCGCCGGGGGGTTTAATTCACCCCTCCACTTT. The genes are TRBV7-8 and TRBJ1-6; D perhaps matches TRBD1 (5 bases). This CDR3 has 14 amino acids. V was shortened by 5 bases and J by 6 bases, with 11 bases between the two germline ends. Germline V CDR1 and CDR2: SGHVS, FQNEAQ.

In its sample, this clone was seen once. The chain joins TRBV6-6 to TRBJ1-2, with a tentative D call TRBD1 (5 bases). CDR1 is MNHNY, CDR2 SVGAGI, per germline (reference sequence). The CDR3 runs 11 residues. Trimming removed 7 bases from V and 8 bases from J, with 11 bases in between. This chain's CDR3 is CASNHRGGYTF. Written as DNA, the CDR3 is TGTGCCAGCAACCACCGGGGGGGCTACACCTTC.

The V call is TRBV7-7, the J call TRBJ2-1, with TRBD1 identical over 10 bases. Trimming took 3 bases from V and 6 from J; bases not matched to a gene: 5. This CDR3 spans 15 amino acids. Germline CDR1 reads SSHAT; CDR2 reads FNYEAQ (reference sequence). The chain's CDR3 is CASSLGQGSGNEQFF. The CDR3 DNA follows: TGTGCCAGCAGCTTGGGACAGGGGTCAGGCAATGAGCAGTTCTTC.

V and J are TRBV11-3 and TRBJ2-5; tentatively, D is TRBD1 (5 bases). This CDR3 is built from 14 residues. The germline V and J ends were trimmed by 1 base and 1 base, with 7 bases remaining between them. Germline V gene lookup returns CDR1 SGHNT and CDR2 YENEEA. In DNA form, the CDR3 reads TGTGCCAGCAGCTTAGGACAGATCCAAGAGACCCAGTACTTC. Its protein is CASSLGQIQETQYF.

In this sample, this clone turned up once. The chain employs TRBV7-9 and TRBJ2-3, with 11 positions matching TRBD2. V shed 5 bases and J 3 bases; nucleotides not matched to a gene: 7. The CDR3 consists of 16 residues. Germline V gene sequence: CDR1 SEHNR, CDR2 FQNEAQ (reference sequence). CDR3: CASSHRLAGKTDTQYF. Written as DNA, the CDR3 is TGTGCCAGCAGCCACCGACTAGCGGGAAAGACAGATACGCAGTATTTT.

The chain links TRBV15 to TRBJ1-2; D gene ambiguous. Germline V gives CDR1 LNHNV, CDR2 YYDKDF (reference sequence). This CDR3 is 17 amino acids long. V dropped 0 bases and J dropped 0 bases, with 14 bases sitting between them. CDR3 DNA sequence: TGTGCCACCAGCAGAGATACGGGGTTTTCGGCTAACTATGGCTACACCTTC. Encoded protein: CATSRDTGFSANYGYTF.

The chain uses TRBV7-2 and TRBJ1-6, with 7 positions matching TRBD1. The CDR3 runs 15 residues. V gave up 5 bases and J gave up 7 bases; unmatched junction bases: 8. Germline V gene sequence: CDR1 SGHTA, CDR2 FQGNSA. CDR3 sequence (DNA): TGTGCCAGCAGCCTCCCGTCAGGGGGAAATTCACCCCTCCACTTT. It yields the protein CASSLPSGGNSPLHF. The variable domain in full, with the rest retrieved from reference TRBV7-2 and TRBJ1-6, is GAGVSQSPSNKVTEKGKDVELRCDPISGHTALYWYRQSLGQGLEFLIYFQGNSAPDKSGLPSDRFSAERTGGSVSTLTIQRTQQEDSAVYLCASSLPSGGNSPLHFGNGTRLTVT.

The chain links TRBV24-1 to TRBJ2-2; a weak D match, TRBD2 (6 bases). From germline, CDR1 is KGHDR and CDR2 SFDVKD. The CDR3 extends over 14 amino acids. Trimming left V 4 bases short and J 6 bases short, with 11 bases between. CDR3 protein: CATSEHTGAGELFF. DNA for the CDR3: TGTGCCACCAGTGAACATACGGGGGCCGGGGAGCTGTTTTTT.